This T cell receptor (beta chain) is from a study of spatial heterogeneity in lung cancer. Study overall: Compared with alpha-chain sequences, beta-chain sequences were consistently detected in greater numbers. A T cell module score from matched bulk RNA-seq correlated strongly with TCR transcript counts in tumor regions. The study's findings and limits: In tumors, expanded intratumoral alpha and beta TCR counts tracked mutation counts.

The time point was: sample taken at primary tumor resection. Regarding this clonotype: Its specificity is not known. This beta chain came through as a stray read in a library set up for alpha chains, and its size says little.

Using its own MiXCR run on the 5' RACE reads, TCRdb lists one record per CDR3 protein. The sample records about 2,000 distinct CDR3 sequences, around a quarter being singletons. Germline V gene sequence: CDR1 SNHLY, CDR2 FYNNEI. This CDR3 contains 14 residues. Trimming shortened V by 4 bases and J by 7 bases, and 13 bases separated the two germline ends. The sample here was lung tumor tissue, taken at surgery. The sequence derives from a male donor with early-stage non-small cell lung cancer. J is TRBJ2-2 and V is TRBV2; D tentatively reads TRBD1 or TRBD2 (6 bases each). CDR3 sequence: CASSVDGGFGELFF. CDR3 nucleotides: TGTGCCAGCAGTGTAGACGGGGGCTTCGGGGAGCTGTTTTTT.